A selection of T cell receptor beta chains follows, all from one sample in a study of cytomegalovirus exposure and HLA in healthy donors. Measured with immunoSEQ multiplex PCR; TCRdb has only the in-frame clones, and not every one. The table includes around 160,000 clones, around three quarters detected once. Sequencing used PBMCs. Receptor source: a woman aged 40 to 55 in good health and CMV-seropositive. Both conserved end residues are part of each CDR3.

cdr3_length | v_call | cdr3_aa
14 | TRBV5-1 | CASSLSGKQETQYF
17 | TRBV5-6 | CASSRRLRVSSYNEQFF
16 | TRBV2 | CASRAGAGAYNSPPHF
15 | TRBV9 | CASSVDSTGPDTQYF
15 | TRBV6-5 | CASSSASRVDTEAFF
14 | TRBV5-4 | CASSLTGGGDTQYF
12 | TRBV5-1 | CASSLGGPEQYF
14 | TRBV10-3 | CAIRRDSVLNEQYF
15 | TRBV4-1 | CASSPGQGAYNEQFF
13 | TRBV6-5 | CASQVGEGTEAFF
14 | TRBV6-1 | CASSEREYDYGYTF
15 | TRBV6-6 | CASKGPSGGAGTQYF
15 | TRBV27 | CASKLTGLSSYEQYF
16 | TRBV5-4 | CASSGNRGDSNQPQHF
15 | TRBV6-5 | CASSYSGGLNTEAFF
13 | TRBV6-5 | CASRGGAGDEQFF
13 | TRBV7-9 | CASSRDMRYGYTF
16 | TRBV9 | CASSPSSGQGGETQYF
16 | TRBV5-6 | CASTPTSGGYTGELFF
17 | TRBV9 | CASSLNQGTGFTGELFF
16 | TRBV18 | CASSPPLAGGLNEQYF
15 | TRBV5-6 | CASSLGFGVNEKLFF
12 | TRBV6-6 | CASSSTYNEQFF
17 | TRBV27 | CASSFGRTMGAKNIQYF
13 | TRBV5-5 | CASSLEPGVGYTF
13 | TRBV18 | CASSPGGDYEQYF
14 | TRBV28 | CASSPPDRGGGYTF
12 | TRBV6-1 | CASTGGTGELFF
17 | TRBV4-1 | CASSQELAGGRGNEQFF
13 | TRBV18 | CASSPWDRAEAFF
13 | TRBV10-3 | CAIKGGLNTEAFF
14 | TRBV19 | CASTEVGSGSPLHF
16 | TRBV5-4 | CASSRQESSYNSPLHF
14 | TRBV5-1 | CASSSAPGVNEQFF
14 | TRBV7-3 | CASSFSGQGDIQYF
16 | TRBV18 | CASSPGPGGSTDTQYF
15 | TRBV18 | CASSNRWGVDTEAFF
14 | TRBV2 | CASDGTSGGDEQFF
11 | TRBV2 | CASRAAGTQHF
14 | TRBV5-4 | CASSFGRGQETQYF
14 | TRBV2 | CASSVSPSVNEQFF
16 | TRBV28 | CASSPPPGQGFYEQYF
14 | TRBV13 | CASSLVGGSYEQYF
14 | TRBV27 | CASSFRDRGGEQYF
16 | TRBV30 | CAWIPPVRGEYNEQFF
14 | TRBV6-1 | CASSELPGNYGYTF